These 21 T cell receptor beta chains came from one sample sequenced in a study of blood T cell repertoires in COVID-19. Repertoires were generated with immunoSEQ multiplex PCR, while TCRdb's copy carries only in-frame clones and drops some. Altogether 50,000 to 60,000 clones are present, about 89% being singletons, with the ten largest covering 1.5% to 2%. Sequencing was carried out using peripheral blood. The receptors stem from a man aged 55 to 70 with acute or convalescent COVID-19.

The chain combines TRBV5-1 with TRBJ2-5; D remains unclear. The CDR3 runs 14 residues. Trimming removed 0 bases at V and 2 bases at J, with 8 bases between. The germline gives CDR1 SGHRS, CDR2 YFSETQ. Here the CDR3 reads CASSLGQVQETQYF. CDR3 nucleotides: TGCGCCAGCAGCTTGGGGCAGGTACAAGAGACCCAGTACTTC.

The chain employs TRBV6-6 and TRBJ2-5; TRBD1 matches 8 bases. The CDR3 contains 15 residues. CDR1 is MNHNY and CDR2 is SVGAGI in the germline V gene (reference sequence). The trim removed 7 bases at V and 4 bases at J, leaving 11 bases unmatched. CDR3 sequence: CASTFLQGEGETQYF. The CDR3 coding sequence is TGTGCCAGCACCTTTTTACAGGGGGAAGGAGAGACCCAGTACTTC.

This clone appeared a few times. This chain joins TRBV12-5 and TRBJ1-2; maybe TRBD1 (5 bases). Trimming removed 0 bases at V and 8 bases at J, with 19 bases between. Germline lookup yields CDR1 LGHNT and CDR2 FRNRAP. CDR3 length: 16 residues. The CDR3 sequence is CASGLVAHRLTEGYTF. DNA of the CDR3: TGTGCTAGTGGTTTGGTGGCCCACAGGTTAACGGAAGGCTACACCTTC.

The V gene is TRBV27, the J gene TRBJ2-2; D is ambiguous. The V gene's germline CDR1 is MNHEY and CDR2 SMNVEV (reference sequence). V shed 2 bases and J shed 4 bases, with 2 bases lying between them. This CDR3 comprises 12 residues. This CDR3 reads CASSLLTGELFF. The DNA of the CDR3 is TGTGCCAGCAGTTTACTCACCGGGGAGCTGTTTTTT.

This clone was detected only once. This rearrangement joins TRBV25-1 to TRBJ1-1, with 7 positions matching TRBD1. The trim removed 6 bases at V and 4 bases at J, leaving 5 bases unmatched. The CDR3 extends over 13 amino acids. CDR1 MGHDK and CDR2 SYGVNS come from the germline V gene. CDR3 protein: CASSQTGITEAFF. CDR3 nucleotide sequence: TGTGCCAGCAGCCAGACAGGGATCACTGAAGCTTTCTTT.

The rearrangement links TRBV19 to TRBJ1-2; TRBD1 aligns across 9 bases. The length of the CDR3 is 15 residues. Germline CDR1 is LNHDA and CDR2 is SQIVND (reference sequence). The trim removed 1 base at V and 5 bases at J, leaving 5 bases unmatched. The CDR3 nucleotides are TGTGCCAGTAGTATAGTCGCCGGGACAGGGTATGGCTACACCTTC. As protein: CASSIVAGTGYGYTF.

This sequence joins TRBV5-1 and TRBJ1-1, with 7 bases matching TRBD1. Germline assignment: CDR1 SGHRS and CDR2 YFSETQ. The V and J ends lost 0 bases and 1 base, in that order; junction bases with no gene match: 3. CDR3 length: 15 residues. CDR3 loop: CASSLGGGPNTEAFF. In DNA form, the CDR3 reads TGCGCCAGCAGCTTGGGAGGGGGCCCGAACACTGAAGCTTTCTTT.

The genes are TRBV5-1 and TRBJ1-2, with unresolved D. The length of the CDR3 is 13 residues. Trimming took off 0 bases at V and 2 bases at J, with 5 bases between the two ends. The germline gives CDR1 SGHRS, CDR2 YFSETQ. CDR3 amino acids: CASSLGLNYGYTF. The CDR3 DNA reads TGCGCCAGCAGCTTGGGACTCAACTATGGCTACACCTTC. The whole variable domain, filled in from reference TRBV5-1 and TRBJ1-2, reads KAGVTQTPRYLIKTRGQQVTLSCSPISGHRSVSWYQQTPGQGLQFLFEYFSETQRNKGNFPGRFSGRQFSNSRSEMNVSTLELGDSALYLCASSLGLNYGYTFGSGTRLTVV.

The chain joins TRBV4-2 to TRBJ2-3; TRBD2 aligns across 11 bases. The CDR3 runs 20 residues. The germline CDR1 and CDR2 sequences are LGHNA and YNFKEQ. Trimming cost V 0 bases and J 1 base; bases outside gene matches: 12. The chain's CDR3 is CASSQEALAGGQVRTDTQYF. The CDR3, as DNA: TGTGCCAGCAGCCAAGAGGCGCTAGCGGGGGGCCAGGTCCGCACAGATACGCAGTATTTT.

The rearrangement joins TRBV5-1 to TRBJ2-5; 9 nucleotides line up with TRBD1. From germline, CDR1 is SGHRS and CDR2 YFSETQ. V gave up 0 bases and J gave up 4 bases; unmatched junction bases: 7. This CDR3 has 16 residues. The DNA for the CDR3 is TGCGCCAGCAGCTTGGGCGACAGGGGGGCCCGAGAGACCCAGTACTTC. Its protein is CASSLGDRGARETQYF. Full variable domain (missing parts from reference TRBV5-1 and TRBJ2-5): KAGVTQTPRYLIKTRGQQVTLSCSPISGHRSVSWYQQTPGQGLQFLFEYFSETQRNKGNFPGRFSGRQFSNSRSEMNVSTLELGDSALYLCASSLGDRGARETQYFGPGTRLLVL.

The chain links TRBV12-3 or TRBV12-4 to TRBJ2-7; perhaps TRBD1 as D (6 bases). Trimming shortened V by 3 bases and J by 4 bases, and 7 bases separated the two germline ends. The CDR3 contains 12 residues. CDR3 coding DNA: TGTGCCAGCAGTTTGGGGGCTTACGAGCAGTACTTC. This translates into CASSLGAYEQYF.

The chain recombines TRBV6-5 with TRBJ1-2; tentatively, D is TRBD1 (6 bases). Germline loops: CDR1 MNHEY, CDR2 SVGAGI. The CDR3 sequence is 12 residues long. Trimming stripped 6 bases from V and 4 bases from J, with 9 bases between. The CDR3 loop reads CASRTGAYGYTF. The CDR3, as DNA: TGTGCCAGCAGGACAGGAGCCTATGGCTACACCTTC.

The CDR3 DNA sequence: TGCGCCAGCAGCCCTCTTCCGGACACTACTGAAGCTTTCTTT. Protein sequence: CASSPLPDTTEAFF. The gene calls are TRBV5-1 and TRBJ1-1, with D maybe TRBD1 (5 bases). The CDR3 consists of 14 residues. The germline V and J ends were trimmed by 4 bases and 5 bases, with 15 bases remaining between them. Germline V gives CDR1 SGHRS, CDR2 YFSETQ. Drawing the rest from reference TRBV5-1 and TRBJ1-1, the complete variable domain is KAGVTQTPRYLIKTRGQQVTLSCSPISGHRSVSWYQQTPGQGLQFLFEYFSETQRNKGNFPGRFSGRQFSNSRSEMNVSTLELGDSALYLCASSPLPDTTEAFFGQGTRLTVV.

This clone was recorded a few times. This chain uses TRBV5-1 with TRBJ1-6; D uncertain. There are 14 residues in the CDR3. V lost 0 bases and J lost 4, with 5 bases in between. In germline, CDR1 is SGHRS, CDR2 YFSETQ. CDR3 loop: CASSLVPYNSPLHF. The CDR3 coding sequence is TGCGCCAGCAGCTTGGTTCCTTATAATTCACCCCTCCACTTT.

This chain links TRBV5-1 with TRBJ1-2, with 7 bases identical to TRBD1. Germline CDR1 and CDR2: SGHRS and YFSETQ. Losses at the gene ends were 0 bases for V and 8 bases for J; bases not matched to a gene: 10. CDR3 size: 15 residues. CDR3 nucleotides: TGCGCCAGCAGCTTGGTCGGACAGGACGTTCGCGGCTACACCTTC. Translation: CASSLVGQDVRGYTF.

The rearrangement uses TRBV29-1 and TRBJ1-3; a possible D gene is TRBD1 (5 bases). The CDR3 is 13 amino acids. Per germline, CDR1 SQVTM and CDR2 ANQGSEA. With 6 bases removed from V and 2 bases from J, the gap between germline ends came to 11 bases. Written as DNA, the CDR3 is TGCAGCGTCGCGGAGGGGACTGGAAACACCATATATTTT. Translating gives CSVAEGTGNTIYF.

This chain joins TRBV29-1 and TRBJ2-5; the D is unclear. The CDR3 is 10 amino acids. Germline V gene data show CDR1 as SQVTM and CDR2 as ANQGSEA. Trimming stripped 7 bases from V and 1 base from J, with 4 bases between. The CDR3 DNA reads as TGCAGCGCCTTCCAAGAGACCCAGTACTTC. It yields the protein CSAFQETQYF.

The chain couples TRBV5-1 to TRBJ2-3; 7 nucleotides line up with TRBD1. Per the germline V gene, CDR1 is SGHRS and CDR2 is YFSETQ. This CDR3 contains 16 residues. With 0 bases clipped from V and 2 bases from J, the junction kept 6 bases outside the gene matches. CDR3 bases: TGCGCCAGCAGCTTGGGACAGGGAATACCCACAGATACGCAGTATTTT. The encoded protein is CASSLGQGIPTDTQYF.

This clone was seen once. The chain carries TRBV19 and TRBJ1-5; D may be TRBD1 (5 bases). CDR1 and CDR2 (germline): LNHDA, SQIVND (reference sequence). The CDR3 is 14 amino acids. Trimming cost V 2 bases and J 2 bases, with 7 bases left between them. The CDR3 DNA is TGTGCCAGTAGTATAATCAGGGGCAATCAGCCCCAGCATTTT. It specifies CASSIIRGNQPQHF.

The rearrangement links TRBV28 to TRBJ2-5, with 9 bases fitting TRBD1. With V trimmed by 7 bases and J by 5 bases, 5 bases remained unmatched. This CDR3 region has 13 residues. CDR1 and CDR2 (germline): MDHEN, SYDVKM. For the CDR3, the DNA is TGTGCCAGCATCGAAACAGGGGGCGAGACCCAGTACTTC. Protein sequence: CASIETGGETQYF. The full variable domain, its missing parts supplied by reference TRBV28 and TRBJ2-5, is DVKVTQSSRYLVKRTGEKVFLECVQDMDHENMFWYRQDPGLGLRLIYFSYDVKMKEKGDIPEGYSVSREKKERFSLILESASTNQTSMYLCASIETGGETQYFGPGTRLLVL.

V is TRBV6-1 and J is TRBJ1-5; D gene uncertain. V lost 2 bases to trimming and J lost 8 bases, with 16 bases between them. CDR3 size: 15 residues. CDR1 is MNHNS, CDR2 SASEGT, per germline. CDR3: CASSENPWTSEPQHF. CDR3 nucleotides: TGTGCCAGCAGTGAAAACCCGTGGACTTCGGAGCCCCAGCATTTT.